The subject of this entry is one T cell receptor beta chain. Its antigen is unknown. With 60 Vbeta and 13 Jbeta primers, the PCR was carried out. Using immunoSEQ multiplex PCR, the repertoire was profiled, and TCRdb retains in-frame clones only, with some absent. The sample records 84,000 or so clones, around two thirds being singletons. This sample was taken from a study of cytomegalovirus exposure and HLA in healthy donors. Study-wide context: Tens of millions of unique TCRs from HLA-typed donors made up an early data release. Findings and caveats of the study: According to reports, the classifier identified cytomegalovirus status with high specificity and sensitivity.

Germline V gives CDR1 SGHRS, CDR2 YFSETQ. The V and J ends lost 5 bases and 8 bases, in that order; junction bases with no gene match: 7. This CDR3 contains 14 residues. Sample: PBMCs. The gene calls are TRBV5-1 and TRBJ1-4; 9 bases match TRBD1. The sequence was collected from a woman between 25 and 40 years old in good health and CMV-seropositive. CDR3 in DNA: TGCGCCAGCAGTGAACAGGGGGCCAGAGAAAAACTGTTTTTT. Translating gives CASSEQGAREKLFF.